Listed here are 9 T cell receptor beta chains from one sample, sequenced in a study of blood T cell repertoires in COVID-19. TCRdb's table, derived via immunoSEQ multiplex PCR, lists solely in-frame clones and lacks some. Of 310,000 or so clones in the sample, 89% were seen once. What was sequenced was PBMCs or T cells enriched from blood (not recorded which). All receptors derive from a woman in her forties who had recovered from COVID-19.

The chain is built from TRBV5-5 and TRBJ1-5, with D perhaps TRBD1 (6 bases). The CDR3 is made up of 16 amino acids. Germline V gives CDR1 SGHKS, CDR2 YYEKEE (reference sequence). V was shortened by 2 bases and J by 0 bases, with 12 bases between the two germline ends. The CDR3 reads CASSFAAGVSNQPQHF. Written as DNA, the CDR3 is TGTGCCAGCAGCTTCGCTGCAGGGGTTAGCAATCAGCCCCAGCATTTT.

This sequence joins TRBV5-1 and TRBJ2-7; 10 bases are shared with TRBD2. Looked up from germline, CDR1 is SGHRS and CDR2 is YFSETQ. Trimming removed 0 bases from V and 8 bases from J; junction bases left unmatched: 8. The CDR3 contains 15 residues. CDR3 in amino acids: CASSLGLAGEGKQYF. In nucleotides, the CDR3 is TGCGCCAGCAGCTTGGGGCTAGCGGGAGAGGGTAAGCAGTACTTC.

This clone was found a few times. In DNA form, the CDR3 reads TGTGCCAGCAGCCCCCGACTAGCGGGAGGGGACGAGCAGTACTTC. It translates to CASSPRLAGGDEQYF. The chain couples TRBV7-2 to TRBJ2-7; TRBD2 matches at 14 bases. Trimming took 5 bases from V and 5 from J; bases not matched to a gene: 5. Germline loops: CDR1 SGHTA, CDR2 FQGNSA. CDR3 length equals 15 residues.

The chain couples TRBV19 to TRBJ1-5; TRBD1 might be the D (5 bases). Looked up from germline, CDR1 is LNHDA and CDR2 is SQIVND (reference sequence). Trimming took off 3 bases at V and 6 bases at J, with 12 bases between the two ends. The CDR3 has 14 residues. The chain's CDR3 is CASSIREWSQPQHF. For the CDR3, the DNA is TGTGCCAGTAGTATCAGGGAATGGAGTCAGCCCCAGCATTTT.

The chain combines TRBV24-1 with TRBJ2-5; 9 bases are a match to TRBD2. Germline CDR1 reads KGHDR; CDR2 reads SFDVKD. The junction had 8 bases not matched to a gene; V was cut back by 6 bases and J by 7 bases. The CDR3 has 14 residues. CDR3 loop: CATSPRGGPGTQYF. The CDR3 bases are TGTGCCACCAGTCCGCGGGGGGGGCCTGGGACCCAGTACTTC.

This clone was recorded a few times. This chain links TRBV2 with TRBJ1-2; D is unclear. V lost 7 bases, J lost 1 base, and 4 bases lay in between. Germline V lookup: CDR1 SNHLY, CDR2 FYNNEI. The CDR3 loop spans 11 amino acids. Here the CDR3 reads CASNGNYGYTF. CDR3 DNA: TGTGCCAGCAACGGTAACTATGGCTACACCTTC. Looking up the rest from reference TRBV2 and TRBJ1-2 gives the full variable domain: EPEVTQTPSHQVTQMGQEVILRCVPISNHLYFYWYRQILGQKVEFLVSFYNNEISEKSEIFDDQFSVERPDGSNFTLKIRSTKLEDSAMYFCASNGNYGYTFGSGTRLTVV.

The chain uses TRBV10-2 and TRBJ1-1, with a tentative D call TRBD1 (5 bases). The CDR3 spans 12 residues. V lost 6 bases and J lost 6, with 11 bases in between. Germline CDR1 and CDR2: WSHSY and SAAADI. The DNA of the CDR3 is TGCGCCAGCAGCCCGGGGGAGGCTGAAGCTTTCTTT. As protein: CASSPGEAEAFF.

CDR3 bases: TGTGCCAGCAGTTTGGGAGACATCTATGGCTACACCTTC. Amino acid sequence: CASSLGDIYGYTF. The gene calls are TRBV28 and TRBJ1-2, with D uncertain. The germline CDR1 and CDR2 sequences are MDHEN and SYDVKM. The CDR3 spans 13 residues. V lost 3 bases to trimming and J lost 4 bases, with 9 bases between them.

This chain joins TRBV9 and TRBJ2-7; a weak D match, TRBD2 (5 bases). Trimming shortened V by 0 bases and J by 4 bases, and 17 bases separated the two germline ends. CDR1 SGDLS and CDR2 YYNGEE come from the germline V gene. This CDR3 is 16 amino acids long. This CDR3 reads CASSVGTGYTSYEQYF. The CDR3 nucleotides read TGTGCCAGCAGCGTAGGTACGGGATACACCTCATACGAGCAGTACTTC.